This T cell receptor (beta chain) was found in a study of blood T cell repertoires in COVID-19 (dated by TCRdb to between 2020 and 2021). General notes on the study: Collaborator samples came from the United States, Italy and Spain and covered acute and convalescent phases of COVID-19. The prospective study material was composed of cDNA or gDNA derived from T cells, B-cell-depleted T cells, or PBMCs. Where available, HLA class I and class II types were taken from metadata supplied by the sample provider and were not determined by assay-based typing. Subjects who had been exposed to COVID-19, were actively infected with it, or had recovered from it provided the deeply sampled blood TCRbeta repertoires that made up the dataset. The samples were drawn from two sources: the first 160 participants of the ongoing ImmuneRACE study, and 1,000 to 1,500 subjects contributed by 6 global collaborators. Sample metadata almost always included a de-identified subject ID, COVID-19 status, age in years and sex. A freely available public database, intended as a resource for researchers studying the immune response to SARS-CoV-2, is where the repertoires were released.

Each collaborating institution followed its own protocols to collect whole blood in K2EDTA tubes. Collaborator samples were shipped for TCRbeta analysis as frozen whole blood, isolated PBMCs, or DNA extracted from either sample type. TCRbeta CDR3 regions were amplified from genomic DNA using the immunoSEQ Assay, a bias-controlled multiplex PCR. As for the original processing: The number of nucleated cells in each sample was estimated from the amplification of reference gene primers within the assay. Sequence reads were collapsed and filtered to measure the absolute abundance of every unique TCRbeta CDR3 rearrangement. For each sample, productive Simpson clonality was calculated as the square root of Simpson's diversity index over productive rearrangements. TCRdb stores this immuneACCESS table with in-frame sequences only. Part of the clones is absent; in the studies checked, under half of the shortfall reflects unresolved V genes, and no reason is known for the rest. The V and J calls and clone size come from that table; D and trimming were worked out from the DNA. Here the sample has 120,000 or so clones; more than 75% occur a single time. 3.9% of the sample is in the top ten clones.

Between the V and J ends, shortened by 0 bases and 0 bases respectively, the junction contains 7 bases. The CDR3 starts with the cysteine, ends with the phenylalanine, and has 15 residues. CDR3 DNA only is kept here, 45 bases in frame from base 1. As encoded in the germline V gene, CDR1 is SGHRS while CDR2 is YFSETQ. About this clone itself: The specificity of this receptor is unknown. Base qualities are not provided; no much larger clone lies one nucleotide away.

The research as a whole found: The amount of clinical and demographic metadata varied by source and participant and was provided uncurated.

Here the chain combines TRBV5-1 and TRBJ2-1, with the D gene call left open. This receptor was identified in a man in his 60s with acute or convalescent COVID-19. Source material: peripheral blood. In nucleotide form, the sequence is TGCGCCAGCAGCTTGGAGTGGAGCTCCTACAATGAGCAGTTCTTC. This encodes CASSLEWSSYNEQFF.